This T cell receptor (beta chain) was captured by sequencing in a study of beta chain features in type 1 diabetes (dated by TCRdb to 2016 to 2019). Background for the entire study: Mean age, gender distribution, total cell number and subset yield did not differ between patients and healthy donors. Whereas all 30 or so donors provided naive and central memory subsets, regulatory and stem cell-like memory subsets were isolated from just 8 patients and about 8 healthy donors. A total of around 110,000,000 sorted cells were examined across all samples, and a strong correlation was observed between cell number per subset and RNA yield. The study compared TCRB repertoires of sorted circulating CD4+ T cell subsets between recently diagnosed type 1 diabetes patients and matched healthy donors. Findings and caveats that apply to the study as a whole: Type 1 diabetes patients showed a moderate but significant shortening of TCRB CDR3 length in all four CD4+ subsets. HLA sub-analyses involved small numbers of individuals, so any influence of HLA type on TCRB rearrangement remained unresolved. Because cDNA rather than genomic DNA was sequenced, highly expressing activated cells could have been over-represented, although no difference in activation and CD3 levels was found between groups. Naive, central memory and regulatory TCRB repertoires appeared more similar among patients than among healthy donors. At VDJ recombination sites, patients with type 1 diabetes made fewer insertions and deleted more nucleotides, a pattern implying thymic rearrangement abnormalities. PCR might favor shorter templates, but patient and control samples were amplified and corrected together, so any skew would affect both groups equally.

From each donor, a single peripheral blood sample of about 120 mL on average was drawn into heparinised tubes. A BD FACSAria II and a panel including CD45RO, CCR7, CD25, CD127, CD95 and CD27 were used to sort naive, central memory, regulatory and stem cell-like memory CD4+ T cells. All sorted populations exceeded 95% purity. PBMCs were isolated immediately by Lymphoprep density gradient centrifugation and stained directly without culture. So that batch effects would be minimized, each experiment stained and sorted samples in pairs, pairing one healthy donor with one patient. A word on this clone: There is no known antigen for this receptor. No much larger clone exists at a distance of one base, and base qualities are not known.

The High Capacity cDNA Reverse Transcription Kit was used to reverse transcribe all of the isolated RNA, meaning that expressed TCRB transcripts were what got sequenced. Naive, central memory and regulatory T cell samples underwent deep immunoSEQ sequencing, averaging approximately 3.5 million total reads per sample. Sorted cells were lysed in RLT buffer and RNA was extracted with DNase-treated RNeasy Micro or Mini kits, depending on cell number. To prevent cross-contamination, every cell subset was processed on its own, while patient and healthy donor samples were processed together. Using the immunoSEQ multiplex PCR, TCRB sequences were amplified from cDNA into 87-bp fragments spanning the CDR3 region. Amplicons were sequenced on the Illumina HiSeq platform. In the paper's pipeline: Synthetic template baselines were used to correct PCR bias computationally, reads within Hamming distance 2 were collapsed together, and singletons that could not be merged were discarded. Reads were aligned to IMGT to assign V, D and J genes, CDR3 length, and insertions or deletions at six rearrangement sites. Within each subset, clonotype counts were normalized to the number of sorted cells before true diversity and Gini coefficients were calculated with the tcR R package. The overlap coefficient, calculated on TCRB nucleotide sequences, was used to measure repertoire sharing. TCRdb obtained this table from immuneACCESS and retained in-frame rearrangements with V and J assigned. These tables miss some clones; where compared with another copy, unresolved V genes account for less than half of the shortfall, and the remainder is unexplained. V and J calls and clone size are copied from that table; D and trimming were computed from the DNA. The sample has about 370,000 clones on record, 9.5% to 10% of them singletons. Roughly 0.54% of the sample lies in the top ten.

The germline V end is reduced by 5 bases and the J end by 7 bases; junction bases left unmatched: 15. According to the germline V gene (reference sequence), CDR1 reads LNHDA and CDR2 reads SQIVND. The CDR3 goes from the cysteine to the phenylalanine over 17 residues. The sequence is cut down to CDR3 DNA, 51 bases in frame from base 1. Recombination joined TRBV19 with TRBJ2-1; 9 bases in the middle match TRBD2. The source of this sequence is a man aged 25 to 45 with type 1 diabetes. Material for sequencing was central memory CD4+ T cells from blood. The DNA sequence is as follows: TGTGCCAGTAGTTTCGAAAGGGGCGGGAGGGCCCTGAATGAGCAGTTCTTC. It encodes CASSFERGGRALNEQFF.